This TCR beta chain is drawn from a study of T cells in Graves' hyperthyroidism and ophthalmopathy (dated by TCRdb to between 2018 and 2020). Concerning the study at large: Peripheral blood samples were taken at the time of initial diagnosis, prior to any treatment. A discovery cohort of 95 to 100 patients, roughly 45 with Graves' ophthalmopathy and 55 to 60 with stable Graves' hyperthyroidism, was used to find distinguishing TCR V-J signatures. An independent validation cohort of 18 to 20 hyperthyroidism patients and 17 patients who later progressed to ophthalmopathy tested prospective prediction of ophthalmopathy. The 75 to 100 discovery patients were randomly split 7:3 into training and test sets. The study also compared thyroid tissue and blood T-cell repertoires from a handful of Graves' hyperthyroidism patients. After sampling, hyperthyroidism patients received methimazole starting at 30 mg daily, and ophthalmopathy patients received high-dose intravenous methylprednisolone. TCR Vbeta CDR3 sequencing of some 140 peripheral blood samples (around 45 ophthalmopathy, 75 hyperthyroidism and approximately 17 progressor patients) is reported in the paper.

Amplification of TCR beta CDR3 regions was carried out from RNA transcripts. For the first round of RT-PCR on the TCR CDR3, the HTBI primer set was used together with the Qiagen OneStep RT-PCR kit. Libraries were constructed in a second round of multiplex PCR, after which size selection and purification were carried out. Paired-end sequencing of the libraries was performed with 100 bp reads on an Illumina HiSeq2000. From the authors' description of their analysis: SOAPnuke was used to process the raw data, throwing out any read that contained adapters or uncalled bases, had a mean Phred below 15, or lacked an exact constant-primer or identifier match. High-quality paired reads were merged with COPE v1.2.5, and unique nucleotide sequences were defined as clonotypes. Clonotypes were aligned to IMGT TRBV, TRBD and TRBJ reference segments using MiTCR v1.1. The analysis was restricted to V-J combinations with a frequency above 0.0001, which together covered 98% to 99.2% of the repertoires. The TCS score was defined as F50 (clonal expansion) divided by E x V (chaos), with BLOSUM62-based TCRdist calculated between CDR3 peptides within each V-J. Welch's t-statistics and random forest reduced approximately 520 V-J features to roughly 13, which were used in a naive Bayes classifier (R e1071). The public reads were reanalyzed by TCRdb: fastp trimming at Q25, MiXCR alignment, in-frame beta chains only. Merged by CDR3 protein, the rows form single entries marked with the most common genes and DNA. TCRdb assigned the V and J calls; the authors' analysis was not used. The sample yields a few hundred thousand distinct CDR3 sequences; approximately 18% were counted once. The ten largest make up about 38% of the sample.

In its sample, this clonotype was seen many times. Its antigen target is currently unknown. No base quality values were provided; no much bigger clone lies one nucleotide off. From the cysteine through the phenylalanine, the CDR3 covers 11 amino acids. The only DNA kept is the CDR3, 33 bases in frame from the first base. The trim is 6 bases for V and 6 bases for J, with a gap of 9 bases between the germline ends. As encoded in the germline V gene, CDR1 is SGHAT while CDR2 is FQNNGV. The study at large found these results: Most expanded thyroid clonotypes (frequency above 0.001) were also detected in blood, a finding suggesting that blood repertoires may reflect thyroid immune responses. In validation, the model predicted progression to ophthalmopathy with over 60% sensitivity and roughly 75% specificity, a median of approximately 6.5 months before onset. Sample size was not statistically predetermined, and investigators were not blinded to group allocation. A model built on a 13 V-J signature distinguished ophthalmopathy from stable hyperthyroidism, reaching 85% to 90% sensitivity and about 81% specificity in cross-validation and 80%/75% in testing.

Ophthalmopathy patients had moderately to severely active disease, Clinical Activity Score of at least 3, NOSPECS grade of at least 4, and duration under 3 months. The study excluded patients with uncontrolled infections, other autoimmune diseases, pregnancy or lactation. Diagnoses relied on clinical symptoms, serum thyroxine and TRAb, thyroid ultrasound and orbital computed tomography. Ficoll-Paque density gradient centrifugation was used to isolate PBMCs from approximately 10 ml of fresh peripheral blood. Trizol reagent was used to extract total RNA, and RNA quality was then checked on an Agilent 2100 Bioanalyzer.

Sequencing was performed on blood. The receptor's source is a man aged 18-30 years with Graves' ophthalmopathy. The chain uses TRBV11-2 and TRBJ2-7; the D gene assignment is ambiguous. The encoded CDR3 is CASSFAGEQYF. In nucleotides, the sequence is TGTGCCAGCAGTTTCGCCGGCGAGCAGTACTTC.